This note documents a single T cell receptor (beta chain) sequence. There are a few counts of this clonotype. The clone's antigen remains unknown. Base qualities were left out, and no much larger clone turns up one base away. The run used an Illumina HiSeq 1500. In TCRdb, the public reads were trimmed at Q25 with fastp and aligned with MiXCR, with productive beta chains retained. Under each unique CDR3 protein, matching rows form one entry showing the most common genes and DNA. A total of 490,000 or so distinct CDR3 sequences appear in this sample, 11% of them only once. The leading ten clones occupy around 9.6% of the sample. The sample originates from a study of T cell repertoires in cytomegalovirus infection (dated by TCRdb to about 2019). Looking at the study overall: Because public TCR beta signatures pointed to carriage of CMV infection together with the matching HLA type, the HLA type of each donor mattered for the analysis.

Results the study describes overall, beyond this receptor: In both this cohort and an independent cohort of under 450 donors, the cumulative frequency of public TCR beta family members distinguished carriers of CMV infection plus the relevant HLA type. The ex vivo response was dominated by HLA-C-restricted CMV-specific TCR beta clonotypes, which also provided the single most frequent clonotype in two of eight donors.

From the germline V gene, CDR1 is KGHSH and CDR2 is LQKENI. Trimming takes 3 bases off V and 10 bases off J; junction bases not matched to a gene: 8. Spanning cysteine to phenylalanine, the CDR3 consists of 13 amino acids. Only CDR3 DNA remains: 39 bases, in frame from the first base. Specimen: PBMCs. The clonotype comes from a human donor in good health (CMV status not recorded). Some clones in this sample may be carry-over from other donors' samples. The rearranged chain carries TRBV18 and TRBJ1-1, and 7 junction bases match TRBD1. In nucleotides, the sequence is TGTGCCAGCTCACCCGGACAGGCCGGCGGAGCTTTCTTT. This gives the protein CASSPGQAGGAFF.